The clone carrying this TCR beta chain was observed once. Its specificity is unknown. There were no recent acute infections or vaccinations among the donors, who were healthy HIV-negative adults. V lost 7 bases and J 1 base, leaving 36 bases between the germline ends. Germline V gives CDR1 SGDLS, CDR2 YYNGEE. This CDR3 has 22 amino acids. The data were produced by immunoSEQ multiplex PCR, yet TCRdb's version contains in-frame clones alone and is incomplete. The data hold about 1.1 million clones, with around 82% observed a single time. The data were taken from a study of shared clonotypes between healthy human individuals. Whole-study results and caveats: Only blood was sampled, and tissue TCR repertoires likely differ from blood ones.

The source of this sequence is a man aged 18 to 30 in good health. Some clones in this sample may be carry-over from other donors' samples. Sequencing was carried out using memory CD4+ T cells from PBMCs. Documented subset: CD45RA-negative fraction. The rearrangement joins TRBV9 to TRBJ1-5, with a possible D match to TRBD1 (6 bases). CDR3 sequence reads: CASDDRATPTGLVGKSNQPQHF. The DNA for the CDR3 is TGTGCCAGCGACGACCGGGCCACGCCGACAGGACTTGTAGGGAAGAGCAATCAGCCCCAGCATTTT.